The 22 T cell receptor beta chains below all came from one sample that was sequenced in a study of blood T cell repertoires in COVID-19. Some clones are missing from TCRdb's copy, which holds only in-frame ones; the method was immunoSEQ multiplex PCR. The data show around 94,000 clones, approximately 78% seen once. The sample consisted of peripheral blood. These receptors all come from a man in his sixties with active or convalescent COVID-19.

The J gene is TRBJ2-1, the V gene TRBV4-1; TRBD2 matches at 9 bases. This CDR3 comprises 17 residues. J was trimmed by 4 bases and V by 1 base; bases with no gene match: 8. CDR1 and CDR2 (germline): MGHRA, YSYEKL. CDR3 amino acids: CASSQGLAAGNYNEQFF. CDR3 DNA: TGCGCCAGCAGCCAAGGACTAGCGGCTGGGAATTACAATGAGCAGTTCTTC.

The J gene is TRBJ1-4, the V gene TRBV20-1; D unclear. The CDR3 is 11 residues long. The V and J ends lost 2 bases and 4 bases respectively, with 2 bases between them. The germline V gene has CDR1 DFQATT and CDR2 SNEGSKA (reference sequence). This CDR3 is CSARYNEKLFF. DNA of the CDR3: TGCAGTGCTAGATATAATGAAAAACTGTTTTTT.

The CDR3 nucleotides read TGTGCCAGCAGGCAACGGGACGCGGGGGATACGCAGTATTTT. It is translated as CASRQRDAGDTQYF. The chain combines TRBV5-6 with TRBJ2-3; D possibly corresponds to TRBD2 (6 bases). V lost 5 bases and J lost 6, with 16 bases in between. There are 14 residues in the CDR3. Looked up from germline, CDR1 is SGHDT and CDR2 is YYEEEE.

V gene TRBV28 combines with J gene TRBJ1-2; 9 bases are a match to TRBD1. CDR1 is MDHEN, CDR2 SYDVKM, per germline. V trimming: 8 bases; J trimming: 0 bases; junction bases outside the gene matches: 10. The CDR3 sequence is 16 residues long. CDR3 DNA sequence: TGTGCCAGCGGGGGGACCAGGACAGGGGCTAACTATGGCTACACCTTC. It encodes CASGGTRTGANYGYTF.

The rearrangement uses TRBV6-5 and TRBJ1-5; D call uncertain. Trimming took 6 bases from V and 2 from J, leaving 8 bases between them. CDR3 length equals 13 residues. Germline CDR1 is MNHEY and CDR2 is SVGAGI. The CDR3 region is CASSTRGNQPQHF. The CDR3 coding sequence is TGTGCCAGCAGCACCCGCGGCAATCAGCCCCAGCATTTT.

The rearrangement joins TRBV5-1 to TRBJ2-2; TRBD2 matches at 7 bases. With V trimmed by 0 bases and J by 6 bases, 8 bases remained unmatched. CDR1 is SGHRS and CDR2 is YFSETQ in the germline V gene. There are 16 residues in the CDR3. The CDR3 sequence is CASSLVSGKGAGELFF. In DNA, the CDR3 is TGCGCCAGCAGCTTGGTCAGCGGGAAAGGGGCCGGGGAGCTGTTTTTT.

This rearrangement joins TRBV11-3 to TRBJ2-1; TRBD2 matches 7 bases. Germline-derived CDR1 and CDR2 are SGHNT and YENEEA. V lost 2 bases to trimming and J lost 6 bases; unmatched junction nucleotides: 4. This CDR3 has 14 residues. In DNA form, the CDR3 reads TGTGCCAGCAGCTTAAGGACTAGGGTCAATGAGCAGTTCTTC. Amino acids: CASSLRTRVNEQFF.

This rearrangement joins TRBV27 to TRBJ2-1; D gene uncertain. Germline CDR1 is MNHEY and CDR2 is SMNVEV (reference sequence). The CDR3 contains 16 residues. V dropped 5 bases and J dropped 0 bases, with 14 bases sitting between them. The CDR3 region is CASSPFESSSYNEQFF. The CDR3 nucleotides are TGTGCCAGCAGTCCGTTTGAGAGTAGCTCCTACAATGAGCAGTTCTTC.

This chain uses TRBV19 with TRBJ1-2; no clear D. Per the germline V gene, CDR1 is LNHDA and CDR2 is SQIVND (reference sequence). The CDR3 length is 15 residues. Trimming removed 4 bases at V and 5 bases at J, with 17 bases between. The CDR3, as DNA: TGTGCCAGTAGTACCCTCCATACACCATATTATGGCTACACCTTC. As protein: CASSTLHTPYYGYTF.

This clone was found a few times. CDR3 coding DNA: TGTGCCAGCAGCCCAGGGAACTGGAACACTGAAGCTTTCTTT. Residues: CASSPGNWNTEAFF. This sequence joins TRBV6-5 and TRBJ1-1, with a tentative D call TRBD1 (5 bases). The germline CDR1 and CDR2 sequences are MNHEY and SVGAGI. The CDR3 is 14 residues long. The V gene lost 6 bases and the J gene lost 1 base, with 12 bases spanning the gap.

The chain joins TRBV3-1 (or the pseudogene TRBV3-2) to TRBJ2-2; D gene unclear. Germline V lookup: CDR1 LGHDT, CDR2 YNNKEL (reference sequence). CDR3 length: 11 amino acids. V lost 7 bases and J lost 7, with 7 bases in between. Here the CDR3 reads CASTPGGELFF. The CDR3 DNA follows: TGTGCCAGCACCCCGGGCGGGGAGCTGTTTTTT.

The V call is TRBV7-9, the J call TRBJ2-1; 7 bases match TRBD2. Germline V gene sequence: CDR1 SEHNR, CDR2 FQNEAQ (reference sequence). Trimming took 4 bases from V and 7 from J; bases not matched to a gene: 10. This CDR3 contains 15 residues. CDR3 sequence reads: CASSSPNGRYNEQFF. The DNA of the CDR3 is TGTGCCAGCAGCTCCCCGAACGGGAGGTATAATGAGCAGTTCTTC.

The rearrangement links TRBV5-1 to TRBJ2-3, with TRBD1 as a possible D gene (5 bases). The CDR3 is 14 residues long. Trimming pared 6 bases from V and 2 bases from J, leaving 13 bases between. Germline values: CDR1 SGHRS, CDR2 YFSETQ. The DNA for the CDR3 is TGCGCCAGCACCGGCAGGGAAACCACAGATACGCAGTATTTT. Its translation: CASTGRETTDTQYF.

The chain couples TRBV29-1 to TRBJ2-3, with 9 bases fitting TRBD2. Per the germline V gene, CDR1 is SQVTM and CDR2 is ANQGSEA. CDR3 length equals 15 residues. V was pared by 2 bases and J by 2 bases, with 5 bases of the junction left unmatched. The CDR3 DNA is TGCAGCGTTGAACGGTCTAGCGGGAACACAGATACGCAGTATTTT. Amino acids: CSVERSSGNTDTQYF.

V and J are TRBV11-2 and TRBJ1-5; 7 positions match TRBD1. This CDR3 contains 16 residues. Losses at the gene ends were 1 base for V and 0 bases for J; bases not matched to a gene: 3. Germline CDR1 is SGHAT and CDR2 is FQNNGV. CDR3 sequence: CASSLGGQLSNQPQHF. For the CDR3, the DNA is TGTGCCAGCAGCTTAGGGGGACAGCTTAGCAATCAGCCCCAGCATTTT.

The genes are TRBV18 and TRBJ2-1, with D maybe TRBD1 (6 bases). The CDR3 has 14 amino acids. Per germline, CDR1 KGHSH and CDR2 LQKENI. With 3 bases removed from V and 9 bases from J, the gap between germline ends came to 15 bases. The CDR3 reads CASSPQGREGEQFF. The CDR3 nucleotides are TGTGCCAGCTCACCCCAGGGGCGTGAGGGTGAGCAGTTCTTC.

The chain carries TRBV6-2 or TRBV6-3 and TRBJ2-5; 7 bases align to TRBD1. Germline V gives CDR1 MNHEY, CDR2 SVGEGT. V dropped 5 bases and J dropped 7; count of bases not matched to a gene: 13. The CDR3 consists of 15 residues. Here the CDR3 DNA reads TGTGCCAGCAGTACCCGGGACAGCCCAGTTGCGACCCAGTACTTC. It encodes CASSTRDSPVATQYF.

This clone showed up just a few times. The genes are TRBV4-1 and TRBJ2-1, with TRBD2 identical over 13 bases. The V gene's germline CDR1 is MGHRA and CDR2 YSYEKL. The CDR3 extends over 19 amino acids. Trimming removed 2 bases from V and 5 bases from J; junction bases left unmatched: 12. CDR3 in DNA: TGCGCCAGCAGCCAAAGGACTAGCGGGAGCTCTAGAGGGAACAATGAGCAGTTCTTC. It translates to CASSQRTSGSSRGNNEQFF.

The V call is TRBV29-1, the J call TRBJ2-5, with D perhaps TRBD1 (6 bases). With 4 bases removed from V and 3 bases from J, the gap between germline ends came to 9 bases. CDR3 length: 12 amino acids. Germline CDR1 and CDR2: SQVTM and ANQGSEA. Written as DNA, the CDR3 is TGCAGCGTTGTAGGACAGAAAGAGACCCAGTACTTC. It yields the protein CSVVGQKETQYF.

A single count supports this clone. The V call is TRBV18, the J call TRBJ1-3; D is perhaps TRBD1 (5 bases). Germline CDR1 reads KGHSH; CDR2 reads LQKENI. Trimming took 2 bases from V and 0 from J, leaving 11 bases between them. This CDR3 contains 16 residues. Here the CDR3 reads CASSPAGGSSGNTIYF. In nucleotides, the CDR3 is TGTGCCAGCTCACCAGCGGGGGGGAGCTCTGGAAACACCATATATTTT.

The chain uses TRBV10-1 and TRBJ1-1; D uncertain. Trimming removed 5 bases at V and 4 bases at J, with 11 bases between. The CDR3 contains 13 residues. Germline loops: CDR1 WNHNN, CDR2 SYGVQD (reference sequence). Written as DNA, the CDR3 is TGCGCCAGCAGTCCGAGTCTCGGCACTGAAGCTTTCTTT. This gives the protein CASSPSLGTEAFF.

V usage is TRBV2 and J usage is TRBJ2-3, with D possibly being TRBD2 (6 bases). Germline assignment: CDR1 SNHLY and CDR2 FYNNEI. The CDR3 consists of 14 residues. With 11 bases removed from V and 5 bases from J, the gap between germline ends came to 20 bases. In DNA form, the CDR3 reads TGTGCCTCTAGACGGACTACCGGGGGAGATACGCAGTATTTT. Its protein product is CASRRTTGGDTQYF.